This TCR beta chain was recorded in a study of blood T cell repertoires in COVID-19. For the study at large: COVID-19 samples collected from the United States, Italy and Spain covered acute and convalescent phases. T cells, B-cell-depleted T cells, or PBMCs provided the cDNA or gDNA that served as material.

Per the original methods: The assay estimated nucleated cells by amplifying reference gene primers. Assay used: immunoSEQ multiplex PCR; TCRdb lists only in-frame clones, some missing. For V, J and clone size, that table is used; D and trimming come from the DNA. The table records about 380,000 clones, over 65% of them present only once. This clone was seen just once. J gave up 5 bases and V 4 bases, and 5 bases lay outside the gene matches. CDR1 and CDR2 from the germline V gene are MNHEY and SVGAGI. The CDR3 sequence is 14 residues long. This receptor was obtained from a human donor with acute or convalescent COVID-19. The donor label of this sample is uncertain. The rearrangement uses TRBV6-5 and TRBJ1-5; 7 bases match TRBD1. Material: peripheral blood. The CDR3 bases are TGTGCCAGCAGTTGGGACAGAACCTATCAGCCCCAGCATTTT. Residues: CASSWDRTYQPQHF.